The rows below give T cell receptor beta chains drawn from one sample of a study of T-cell memory formation after mild COVID-19. TCRdb reprocessed the 5' RACE reads with MiXCR, giving one entry per CDR3 protein. The repertoire includes 140,000 to 150,000 distinct CDR3 sequences, approximately 5.7% of them detected once, and just over 2% sits in the top ten. Material for sequencing was PBMCs or a T cell subset sorted from them (not recorded which). The receptors here all came from an adult woman who had mild COVID-19 (a few samples of this study predate the infection). Cell type and time point are not known. Both conserved end residues are part of each CDR3.

V: TRBV7-2; J: TRBJ2-3; CDR3: CASSFATDTQYF
V: TRBV3-1; J: TRBJ2-5; CDR3: CASSQLSGGETQYF
V: TRBV7-9; J: TRBJ1-5; CDR3: CASSFGGSGNQPQHF
V: TRBV4-3; J: TRBJ2-1; CDR3: CASSQGHGRGNEQFF
V: TRBV18; J: TRBJ2-5; CDR3: CASSQDREAQYF
V: TRBV20-1; J: TRBJ2-7; CDR3: CSVLNRGAVYEQYF
V: TRBV29-1; J: TRBJ2-3; CDR3: CSVIADTQYF
V: TRBV5-5; J: TRBJ2-6; CDR3: CASSTRTGVPGANVLTF
V: TRBV20-1; J: TRBJ2-2; CDR3: CSAIWGNTGELFF
V: TRBV6-5; J: TRBJ1-1; CDR3: CASTSPSPPFEAFF
V: TRBV4-3; J: TRBJ2-7; CDR3: CASSQVQGSYEQYF
V: TRBV29-1; J: TRBJ2-1; CDR3: CSVRTSSYNEQFF
V: TRBV5-1; J: TRBJ1-1; CDR3: CASSSIQGANTEAFF
V: TRBV10-3; J: TRBJ1-1; CDR3: CAISGAPGASEAFF
V: TRBV7-2; J: TRBJ2-1; CDR3: CASSLSTRANNEQFF
V: TRBV4-1; J: TRBJ1-3; CDR3: CASSRSEGISFSGNTIYF
V: TRBV7-9; J: TRBJ2-2; CDR3: CASSLKGPGELFF
V: TRBV7-2; J: TRBJ2-7; CDR3: CASSSLRVLSSSYEQYF
V: TRBV5-1; J: TRBJ2-3; CDR3: CASSDLTSGGATDTQYF
V: TRBV27; J: TRBJ1-1; CDR3: CASSPLRFAGPTEAFF
V: TRBV5-1; J: TRBJ1-1; CDR3: CASRHLSGGALTEAFF
V: TRBV11-2; J: TRBJ2-7; CDR3: CASSLDWGTGSYEQYF
V: TRBV9; J: TRBJ2-5; CDR3: CASSRGGGVQETQYF
V: TRBV5-6; J: TRBJ2-3; CDR3: CASSLARSYTDTQYF
V: TRBV6-5; J: TRBJ1-5; CDR3: CASSGGQGDQPQHF
V: TRBV7-8; J: TRBJ1-1; CDR3: CASSPYTNTEAFF
V: TRBV2; J: TRBJ2-3; CDR3: CASSEKHGAIDTQYF
V: TRBV19; J: TRBJ2-2; CDR3: CASTQGQLGNTGELFF
V: TRBV7-6; J: TRBJ2-6; CDR3: CASSLAVVSGANVLTF
V: TRBV12-3/TRBV12-4; J: TRBJ2-7; CDR3: CASSLRGAGHSYEQYF
V: TRBV12-3/TRBV12-4; J: TRBJ2-3; CDR3: CASRLLAELADTQYF
V: TRBV6-1; J: TRBJ1-1; CDR3: CASSPQGVGAFF
V: TRBV27; J: TRBJ2-7; CDR3: CASSFGHRDTEQYF
V: TRBV7-9; J: TRBJ2-7; CDR3: CASSDPGTGVSYEQYF
V: TRBV5-1; J: TRBJ2-1; CDR3: CASSLAAPKAPNEQFF
V: TRBV7-7; J: TRBJ2-2; CDR3: CASSQRTGRDTGELFF
V: TRBV6-4; J: TRBJ2-1; CDR3: CASICQGSYNEQFF
V: TRBV30; J: TRBJ1-1; CDR3: CAWSAFGSANTEAFF
V: TRBV5-5; J: TRBJ2-3; CDR3: CASSWRGMPDDTQYF